The rows below give T cell receptor beta chains drawn from one sample of a study of shared T cell receptors in the human thymus. The repertoire was sequenced with immunoSEQ multiplex PCR; TCRdb's copy has only in-frame clones and lacks some. This sample carries hundreds of thousands of clones, approximately 87% of them seen once, and the ten largest clones take under 0.01%. The sample was also linked to a second study, of human thymus T cells.

The sample consisted of thymocytes. The receptor source for this set is a boy younger than two with a congenital heart defect. The CDR3 runs from the conserved cysteine through the conserved F or W. The D gene is left open where the match is weak. Rows may omit the clone size; those that give it use once, few, many or a size class.

CSAALQGAGNEKLFF	TGCAGCGCCGCGCTGCAGGGGGCGGGGAATGAAAAACTGTTTTTT	15	TRBD1	.	TRBV29-1	TRBJ1-4
CASGTGTGESDEQFF	TGTGCCAGCGGAACCGGGACAGGGGAAAGCGATGAGCAGTTCTTC	15	TRBD1	few	TRBV27	TRBJ2-1
CASSQEGFVGLTSSYEQYF	TGCGCCAGCAGCCAAGAAGGTTTCGTGGGACTTACGAGCTCCTACGAGCAGTACTTC	19	.	.	TRBV4-1	TRBJ2-7
CASSEWDLGQANTEAFF	TGTGCCAGCAGTGAATGGGATTTAGGACAGGCGAACACTGAAGCTTTCTTT	17	TRBD1	.	TRBV25-1	TRBJ1-1
CASSLVGGRDTEAFF	TGTGCCAGCAGCTTAGTGGGAGGGCGGGACACTGAAGCTTTCTTT	15	.	.	TRBV7-2	TRBJ1-1
CASSHRATNEKLFF	TGTGCCAGCAGTCACAGAGCAACTAATGAAAAACTGTTTTTT	14	.	once	TRBV27	TRBJ1-4
CASSSGFGNTIYF	TGTGCCAGTAGCTCGGGGTTTGGAAACACCATATATTTT	13	.	.	TRBV19	TRBJ1-3
CASRNPPSYEQYF	TGTGCCAGCAGGAACCCCCCTAGCTACGAGCAGTACTTC	13	.	.	TRBV27	TRBJ2-7
CASSGRQGAINEKLFF	TGTGCCAGCAGTGGTCGACAGGGGGCGATTAATGAAAAACTGTTTTTT	16	TRBD1	.	TRBV2	TRBJ1-4
CASSSLTTRTGTHTEAFF	TGTGCCAGCAGCTCCCTAACTACACGGACAGGGACGCACACTGAAGCTTTCTTT	18	TRBD1	few	TRBV5-6	TRBJ1-1
CASSYAGTSVSYEQYF	TGTGCCAGCAGTTACGCCGGGACTAGCGTCTCCTACGAGCAGTACTTC	16	TRBD2	.	TRBV6-5	TRBJ2-7
CASSLFWEDIYSGNTIYF	TGTGCCAGCAGTTTGTTCTGGGAGGACATCTACTCTGGAAACACCATATATTTT	18	.	.	TRBV28	TRBJ1-3
CASSLEGLNTDTQYF	TGTGCCAGCAGCCTCGAGGGACTAAACACAGATACGCAGTATTTT	15	TRBD2	.	TRBV9	TRBJ2-3
CASSLYWGEGGQETQYF	TGTGCTAGCAGCTTATATTGGGGAGAAGGGGGCCAAGAGACCCAGTACTTC	17	.	.	TRBV7-7	TRBJ2-5
CASSQVRGRVPLANYGYTF	TGTGCCAGCAGCCAAGTTAGGGGAAGGGTCCCGTTAGCTAACTATGGCTACACCTTC	19	.	.	TRBV4-2	TRBJ1-2
CASSPRDRGATNEKLFF	TGTGCCAGCAGTCCCCGGGACAGGGGGGCAACTAATGAAAAACTGTTTTTT	17	TRBD1	.	TRBV27	TRBJ1-4
CASSSPMYQGHGTREAFF	TGTGCCAGCAGCTCCCCCATGTACCAGGGTCACGGAACAAGAGAAGCTTTCTTT	18	.	.	TRBV5-6	TRBJ1-1
CTSTRDPNYGYTF	TGTACCAGCACCCGGGATCCTAACTATGGCTACACCTTC	13	.	.	TRBV28	TRBJ1-2
CSVVPDYNEQFF	TGCAGCGTTGTGCCAGACTACAATGAGCAGTTCTTC	12	.	once	TRBV29-1	TRBJ2-1
CASSEAIGFF	TGTGCCAGCAGTGAAGCGATCGGTTTCTTC	10	.	.	TRBV2	TRBJ2-1
CASRRRASGNTIYF	TGTGCCAGCAGGAGGCGGGCCTCTGGAAACACCATATATTTT	14	.	.	TRBV6-5	TRBJ1-3
CASGLVRGQGPQYF	TGTGCTAGTGGTTTGGTACGGGGACAGGGTCCACAGTACTTC	14	TRBD1	.	TRBV12-5	TRBJ2-7
CASSLFETGAHGYTF	TGTGCCAGCAGTCTCTTCGAGACAGGCGCGCATGGCTACACCTTC	15	.	few	TRBV28	TRBJ1-2
CATSQSDRSSYEQYF	TGTGCCACCAGCCAAAGCGACAGATCCTCCTACGAGCAGTACTTC	15	.	.	TRBV15	TRBJ2-7
CASSLAGRATEAFF	TGCGCCAGCAGCTTGGCGGGTCGTGCCACTGAAGCTTTCTTT	14	.	.	TRBV5-1	TRBJ1-1
CASSLGTGAAGNTIYF	TGCGCCAGCAGCTTGGGTACAGGGGCTGCTGGAAACACCATATATTTT	16	TRBD1	.	TRBV5-1	TRBJ1-3
CASSVVAGPLYNEQFF	TGTGCCAGCAGCGTAGTAGCGGGACCCCTCTACAATGAGCAGTTCTTC	16	TRBD2	.	TRBV9	TRBJ2-1
CASSSPKTGGISPLHF	TGTGCCAGCAGTTCTCCTAAGACAGGAGGAATTTCACCCCTCCACTTT	16	.	.	TRBV27	TRBJ1-6
CASSIGLDYNSPLHF	TGTGCCAGTAGTATTGGACTGGACTATAATTCCCCCCTCCACTTT	15	.	.	TRBV19	TRBJ1-6
CASSSIPGDGNTIYF	TGTGCCAGCAGTTCGATCCCGGGAGACGGAAACACCATATATTTT	15	.	.	TRBV28	TRBJ1-3
CASSLGGEPLNYEQYF	TGCGCCAGCAGCCTGGGGGGGGAGCCCCTTAACTACGAGCAGTACTTC	16	TRBD2	once	TRBV5-1	TRBJ2-7
CASSHDRATYEQYF	TGTGCCAGCAGTCACGACAGGGCTACCTACGAGCAGTACTTC	14	TRBD1	.	TRBV28	TRBJ2-7
CASSQGSGSTDTQYF	TGCGCCAGCAGCCAAGGGAGCGGGAGTACAGATACGCAGTATTTT	15	TRBD2	.	TRBV4-1	TRBJ2-3
CASSNPGLVNEQFF	TGCGCCAGCAGCAACCCGGGACTAGTAAATGAGCAGTTCTTC	14	TRBD2	.	TRBV5-1	TRBJ2-1
CASSEVPRRGPQNIQYF	TGTGCCAGCAGTGAAGTCCCCCGGCGGGGGCCTCAAAACATTCAGTACTTC	17	.	.	TRBV2	TRBJ2-4
CASSQEWQGNQPQHF	TGCGCCAGCAGCCAAGAGTGGCAGGGGAATCAGCCCCAGCATTTT	15	.	.	TRBV4-1	TRBJ1-5
CASSKLGLEGGHNQPQHF	TGTGCCAGCAGCAAATTGGGGTTGGAGGGGGGGCACAATCAGCCCCAGCATTTT	18	.	.	TRBV21-1	TRBJ1-5
CASSDSTARREQYF	TGTGCCAGCAGTGACTCCACCGCCCGGCGGGAGCAGTACTTC	14	.	.	TRBV6-4	TRBJ2-7
CASSEGSTSGISYEQYF	TGTGCCAGCAGTGAGGGATCGACTAGCGGGATTTCCTACGAGCAGTACTTC	17	TRBD2	.	TRBV2	TRBJ2-7
CASSRARTGGLSEAFF	TGTGCCAGCAGTCGAGCTCGGACAGGGGGTTTGTCTGAAGCTTTCTTT	16	TRBD1	.	TRBV28	TRBJ1-1
CAIKPSGWHPNTEAFF	TGTGCCATCAAACCTTCAGGGTGGCATCCGAACACTGAAGCTTTCTTT	16	.	.	TRBV19	TRBJ1-1
CASSLGGSTGELFF	TGTGCCAGCAGCTTGGGTGGTAGCACCGGGGAGCTGTTTTTT	14	.	.	TRBV5-4	TRBJ2-2
CASSLSDGRVDTEAFF	TGTGCCAGCAGTTTATCGGATGGGCGAGTGGACACTGAAGCTTTCTTT	16	.	.	TRBV27	TRBJ1-1
CASGGTAAGSNQPQHF	TGTGCCAGCGGAGGGACGGCCGCGGGGAGCAATCAGCCCCAGCATTTT	16	.	.	TRBV28	TRBJ1-5
CASSRGQLRYGYTF	TGTGCCAGCAGCCGGGGACAGCTCAGATATGGCTACACCTTC	14	TRBD1	.	TRBV6-5	TRBJ1-2
CASSLGLAQEQYF	TGTGCCAGCAGTCTGGGACTAGCCCAGGAGCAGTACTTC	13	TRBD2	.	TRBV6-5	TRBJ2-7
CASSRGLGQVSSYEQYF	TGTGCCAGCAGTAGAGGCTTGGGACAGGTCAGCTCCTACGAGCAGTACTTC	17	TRBD1	.	TRBV28	TRBJ2-7
CASSPGTSDNEQFF	TGCGCCAGCAGCCCCGGGACTAGCGATAATGAGCAGTTCTTC	14	TRBD2	.	TRBV4-3	TRBJ2-1
CASSAKRQGDRYNEQFF	TGTGCCAGCAGCGCCAAAAGACAGGGAGATAGGTACAATGAGCAGTTCTTC	17	TRBD1	.	TRBV9	TRBJ2-1
CASSEAALFTGAGANVLTF	TGTGCCAGCAGTGAAGCCGCGTTATTCACAGGGGCCGGGGCCAACGTCCTGACTTTC	19	TRBD1	.	TRBV2	TRBJ2-6
CASSLAGTGCCPNQPQHF	TGTGCCAGCAGCTTGGCGGGGACAGGGTGTTGCCCTAATCAGCCCCAGCATTTT	18	TRBD1	.	TRBV5-8	TRBJ1-5
CASSPTGRDSYGYTF	TGCGCCAGCAGCCCCACCGGAAGGGACAGCTATGGCTACACCTTC	15	TRBD1	.	TRBV4-1	TRBJ1-2
CASSPGQAGSYEQYF	TGTGCCAGCAGCCCCGGACAGGCCGGGTCCTACGAGCAGTACTTC	15	TRBD1	.	TRBV11-2	TRBJ2-7